This T cell receptor (beta chain) was observed in a study of cytomegalovirus exposure and HLA in healthy donors. The CDR3 is 14 amino acids. V lost 1 base and J 5 bases, leaving 11 bases between the germline ends. Per germline, CDR1 SGHTA and CDR2 FQGNSA. Primers for the PCR totalled 60 Vbeta and 13 Jbeta. The repertoire was sequenced with immunoSEQ multiplex PCR; TCRdb's copy has only in-frame clones and lacks some. Among around 150,000 clones, 80% were seen once, and the ten largest hold 4.5% to 6%. The receptor's source is a male donor in good health and CMV-seronegative. The chain recombines TRBV7-2 with TRBJ1-2, with a tentative D call TRBD1 (5 bases). Sequenced sample: PBMCs. The DNA of the CDR3 is TGTGCCAGCAGCTTAGGACAGCAAATTTATGGCTACACCTTC. It translates to CASSLGQQIYGYTF.